One and the same sample provided the 15 T cell receptor beta chains below, sequenced in a study of blood T cell dynamics during melanoma immunotherapy. Method: immunoSEQ multiplex PCR; TCRdb's copy keeps in-frame clones and lacks some. The sample records around 16,000 clones, 80% to 95% being singletons. Time point denoted: pre-treatment baseline. Sequenced here: blood, sampled from a patient treated with checkpoint blockade. The receptors stem from a human donor with melanoma.

The chain employs TRBV5-4 and TRBJ1-1, with D tentatively TRBD1 (6 bases). In germline, CDR1 is SGHNT, CDR2 YYREEE (reference sequence). The CDR3 spans 15 residues. V shed 7 bases and J shed 2 bases, with 18 bases lying between them. For the CDR3, the DNA is TGTGCCAGCCAGGGGCTCGGGGGCGAAAACACTGAAGCTTTCTTT. Its protein product is CASQGLGGENTEAFF.

This chain connects TRBV28 to TRBJ2-1; TRBD1 aligns across 8 bases. Germline CDR1 is MDHEN and CDR2 is SYDVKM. The CDR3 is 15 amino acids. The J segment lost 5 bases and the V segment lost 4 bases, leaving 7 bases of the junction unmatched. In DNA, the CDR3 is TGTGCCAGCAGTTCCGGACAGGGAAGGAACAATGAGCAGTTCTTC. Amino acid sequence: CASSSGQGRNNEQFF.

This clone is a singleton in its sample. The chain links TRBV19 to TRBJ2-6, with 8 positions matching TRBD1. Germline V lookup: CDR1 LNHDA, CDR2 SQIVND (reference sequence). There are 17 residues in the CDR3. Germline trimming cut 5 bases from V and 0 bases from J; bases unmatched to any gene: 6. As DNA, the CDR3 is TGTGCCAGTAGTCCCCAGGGGGCCGGCTCTGGGGCCAACGTCCTGACTTTC. Translation gives CASSPQGAGSGANVLTF. Together with reference TRBV19 and TRBJ2-6, the CDR3 gives the full variable domain: DGGITQSPKYLFRKEGQNVTLSCEQNLNHDAMYWYRQDPGQGLRLIYYSQIVNDFQKGDIAEGYSVSREKKESFPLTVTSAQKNPTAFYLCASSPQGAGSGANVLTFGAGSRLTVL.

The rearrangement uses TRBV5-1 and TRBJ1-1; 9 positions match TRBD1. The germline V gene encodes CDR1 SGHRS and CDR2 YFSETQ. The CDR3 is 14 amino acids. Trimming removed 4 bases from V and 7 bases from J; junction bases left unmatched: 8. Here the CDR3 DNA reads TGCGCCAGCAGCGCGACCGGGACAGGGAATGAAGCTTTCTTT. Translation gives CASSATGTGNEAFF.

This chain connects TRBV7-7 to TRBJ2-1; TRBD1 might be the D (6 bases). Trimming pared 2 bases from V and 7 bases from J, leaving 12 bases between. Germline V gene data show CDR1 as SSHAT and CDR2 as FNYEAQ (reference sequence). CDR3 length: 14 residues. CDR3 residues: CASSLLNRVNEQFF. CDR3 DNA: TGTGCCAGCAGCTTATTGAACAGGGTAAATGAGCAGTTCTTC.

V is TRBV11-1 and J is TRBJ2-7; D is unclear. The V gene's germline CDR1 is SGHAT and CDR2 FQDESV (reference sequence). The CDR3 is made up of 13 amino acids. The ends were cut back, 5 bases at V and 5 bases at J, with 13 bases in the middle. In DNA, the CDR3 is TGTGCCAGCAGCCGCCCATTTCGCCACGAGCAGTACTTC. It specifies CASSRPFRHEQYF.

The count of this clone is one. The genes are TRBV21-1 and TRBJ1-4; whether TRBD1, the table's D call, matches the DNA was not checked. TRBV21-1 is deemed a pseudogene. The CDR3 totals 17 residues. The CDR3 here is CASSKGRGASTNEKLFF. In DNA, the CDR3 is TGTGCCAGCAGCAAAGGAAGGGGCGCCTCAACTAATGAAAAACTGTTTTTT.

This chain connects TRBV4-1 to TRBJ2-1; 9 bases map to TRBD1. Germline V gives CDR1 MGHRA, CDR2 YSYEKL. After removal of 2 bases from V and 6 bases from J, the junction contained 5 bases not matched to a gene. The length of the CDR3 is 15 residues. CDR3 DNA sequence: TGCGCCAGCAGCCAAACAGGGGGCGCGGGCAATGAGCAGTTCTTC. It translates to CASSQTGGAGNEQFF.

The genes are TRBV19 and TRBJ1-5; D perhaps matches TRBD1 (5 bases). Germline V lookup: CDR1 LNHDA, CDR2 SQIVND (reference sequence). The CDR3 extends over 16 amino acids. Trimming took 3 bases from V and 2 from J, leaving 14 bases between them. The CDR3 DNA is TGTGCCAGTAGTATGGGGGTTAAACGGGGCAATCAGCCCCAGCATTTT. It encodes CASSMGVKRGNQPQHF.

The chain is built from TRBV6-6 and TRBJ1-3; TRBD1 is a possible D gene (5 bases). Germline-derived CDR1 and CDR2 are MNHNY and SVGAGI (reference sequence). The CDR3 has 14 amino acids. With 8 bases removed from V and 4 bases from J, the gap between germline ends came to 15 bases. The CDR3 spells CASSRRGSGNTIYF. The DNA of the CDR3 is TGTGCCAGCTCGCGAAGGGGATCGGGAAACACCATATATTTT.

This chain joins TRBV5-1 and TRBJ1-1; D perhaps matches TRBD1 (5 bases). V lost 3 bases and J lost 3, with 9 bases in between. CDR1 and CDR2 (germline): SGHRS, YFSETQ. This CDR3 has 13 residues. CDR3 bases: TGCGCCAGCAGCTCTGACAGAGACACTGAAGCTTTCTTT. Encoded protein: CASSSDRDTEAFF.

The chain couples TRBV7-2 to TRBJ1-4; TRBD1 might be the D (5 bases). Trimming took 1 base from V and 3 from J, leaving 12 bases between them. The CDR3 has 16 amino acids. Germline V CDR1 and CDR2: SGHTA, FQGNSA. The CDR3 spells CASSLGDRFPNEKLFF. CDR3 DNA: TGTGCCAGCAGCTTAGGAGACAGATTTCCTAATGAAAAACTGTTTTTT.

This clone was found once. V gene TRBV6-1 combines with J gene TRBJ2-7; tentative D call: TRBD1 (6 bases). Germline V CDR1 and CDR2: MNHNS, SASEGT. This CDR3 is built from 13 residues. Between the trimmed V and J ends, which lost 7 bases and 2 bases, there was a span of 12 bases. The CDR3 nucleotides are TGTGCCAGCACCCACCGGACAGCCTACGAGCAGTACTTC. Translating gives CASTHRTAYEQYF.

The chain joins TRBV18 to TRBJ1-2; 7 bases are shared with TRBD1. J was trimmed by 3 bases and V by 1 base; bases with no gene match: 5. Looked up from germline, CDR1 is KGHSH and CDR2 is LQKENI. The CDR3 covers 15 residues. CDR3 DNA sequence: TGTGCCAGCTCACCACTGGACAGGATTGACTATGGCTACACCTTC. Its protein is CASSPLDRIDYGYTF.

V gene TRBV9 combines with J gene TRBJ1-5; no clear D gene. CDR3 length equals 14 residues. With 0 bases removed from V and 7 bases from J, the gap between germline ends came to 11 bases. Germline CDR1 reads SGDLS; CDR2 reads YYNGEE. The CDR3 reads CASSVGDIGQPQHF. The CDR3 DNA follows: TGTGCCAGCAGCGTAGGGGATATAGGCCAGCCCCAGCATTTT. Looking up the rest from reference TRBV9 and TRBJ1-5 gives the full variable domain: DSGVTQTPKHLITATGQRVTLRCSPRSGDLSVYWYQQSLDQGLQFLIQYYNGEERAKGNILERFSAQQFPDLHSELNLSSLELGDSALYFCASSVGDIGQPQHFGDGTRLSIL.